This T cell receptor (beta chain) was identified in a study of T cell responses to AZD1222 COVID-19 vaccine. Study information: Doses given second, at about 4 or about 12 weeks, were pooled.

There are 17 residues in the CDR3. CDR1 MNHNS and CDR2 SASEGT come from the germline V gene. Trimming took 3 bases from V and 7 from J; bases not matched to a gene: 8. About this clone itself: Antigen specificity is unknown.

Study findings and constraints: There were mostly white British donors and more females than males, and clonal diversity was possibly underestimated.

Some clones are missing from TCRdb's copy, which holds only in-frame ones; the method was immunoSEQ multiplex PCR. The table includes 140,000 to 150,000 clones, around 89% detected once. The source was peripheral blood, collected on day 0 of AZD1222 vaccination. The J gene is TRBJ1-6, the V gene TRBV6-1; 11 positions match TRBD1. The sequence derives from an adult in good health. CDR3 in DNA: TGTGCCAGCAGTGACAGGACAGGGGGCGTTAGGAATTCACCCCTCCACTTT. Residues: CASSDRTGGVRNSPLHF.